A single sample is the source of the 19 T cell receptor beta chains below, sequenced in a study of cytomegalovirus exposure and HLA in healthy donors. The study ran its PCR with 60 Vbeta and 13 Jbeta primers. This table comes from immunoSEQ multiplex PCR, and its TCRdb copy is limited to in-frame clones, with some not included. The data hold about 110,000 clones, with over 65% observed a single time. Sequenced input: PBMCs. Every receptor here comes from a woman in her twenties or thirties in good health and CMV-seronegative.

The chain uses TRBV4-1 and TRBJ1-4, with 7 bases that match TRBD1. This CDR3 comprises 15 residues. V trimming: 2 bases; J trimming: 8 bases; junction bases outside the gene matches: 8. CDR1 MGHRA and CDR2 YSYEKL come from the germline V gene. Written as DNA, the CDR3 is TGCGCCAGCAGCCAAATGACAGGGCGAGACGAAAAACTGTTTTTT. Translating it yields CASSQMTGRDEKLFF.

For this clone: A read error may account for a junction end that differs from germline. The chain uses TRBV7-7 and TRBJ2-2, with D perhaps TRBD2 (5 bases). Germline CDR1 is SSHAT and CDR2 is FNYEAQ (reference sequence). The CDR3 spans 12 residues. In DNA, the CDR3 is TGTGCTAGCAGCTCGGACTGGGGGGAGCTGTTTTTT. Amino acid sequence: CASSSDWGELFF.

The chain combines TRBV10-1 with TRBJ2-7, with 13 bases matching TRBD2. Germline V gene sequence: CDR1 WNHNN, CDR2 SYGVQD (reference sequence). This CDR3 comprises 17 residues. Trimming took 8 bases from V and 0 from J; bases not matched to a gene: 10. DNA for the CDR3: TGCGCCAGCTTACCGGGACTAGCGGGAATCAGCTCCTACGAGCAGTACTTC. It specifies CASLPGLAGISSYEQYF.

The J gene is TRBJ1-5, the V gene TRBV19; 8 nucleotides agree with TRBD1. V dropped 9 bases and J dropped 2; count of bases not matched to a gene: 6. This CDR3 contains 14 residues. From germline, CDR1 is LNHDA and CDR2 SQIVND (reference sequence). The CDR3 is CASRTGIGNQPQHF. The CDR3, as DNA: TGTGCCAGCCGGACAGGGATCGGCAATCAGCCCCAGCATTTT.

This rearrangement joins TRBV2 to TRBJ1-5, with a tentative D call TRBD1 (5 bases). The CDR3 totals 14 residues. Between the trimmed V and J ends, which lost 3 bases and 4 bases, there was a span of 10 bases. CDR1 is SNHLY, CDR2 FYNNEI, per germline. The CDR3 DNA is TGTGCCAGCAGTGACGCAGGGCCGAATCAGCCCCAGCATTTT. Translated: CASSDAGPNQPQHF.

The chain joins TRBV13 to TRBJ2-7; 10 bases line up with TRBD2. CDR1 and CDR2 (germline): PRHDT, FYEKMQ (reference sequence). J gave up 1 base and V 5 bases, and 2 bases lay outside the gene matches. The CDR3 loop spans 14 amino acids. CDR3 DNA sequence: TGTGCCAGCAGCGCTAGCGGGGGTTCCTACGAGCAGTACTTC. Amino acid sequence: CASSASGGSYEQYF.

This clone was recorded once. The chain joins TRBV5-4 to TRBJ1-1; D possibly corresponds to TRBD1 (6 bases). CDR3 length: 13 residues. Between the trimmed V and J ends, which lost 6 bases and 1 base, there was a span of 10 bases. CDR1 and CDR2 from the germline V gene are SGHNT and YYREEE (reference sequence). The CDR3 here is CASNDRSNTEAFF. The CDR3 DNA follows: TGTGCCAGCAACGACAGGTCGAACACTGAAGCTTTCTTT. The full variable domain, rest sourced from reference TRBV5-4 and TRBJ1-1, is ETGVTQSPTHLIKTRGQQVTLRCSSQSGHNTVSWYQQALGQGPQFIFQYYREEENGRGNFPPRFSGLQFPNYSSELNVNALELDDSALYLCASNDRSNTEAFFGQGTRLTVV.

The chain links TRBV5-4 to TRBJ2-1, with 8 bases identical to TRBD2. V was pared by 2 bases and J by 3 bases, with 4 bases of the junction left unmatched. The CDR3 has 15 residues. Germline CDR1 SGHNT, CDR2 YYREEE (reference sequence). CDR3 in DNA: TGTGCCAGCAGCTTTGCGGGACTAGTCTACAATGAGCAGTTCTTC. Translating it yields CASSFAGLVYNEQFF.

The CDR3 DNA is TGTGCCAGCAGCTTACGGGGGGCGTCTTACAATGAGCAGTTCTTC. Translating it yields CASSLRGASYNEQFF. The chain joins TRBV7-2 to TRBJ2-1; D perhaps matches TRBD2 (7 bases). CDR3 size: 15 residues. Germline V gene data show CDR1 as SGHTA and CDR2 as FQGNSA. The V and J ends lost 2 bases and 4 bases respectively, with 12 bases between them.

V and J are TRBV28 and TRBJ2-7; D is ambiguous. This CDR3 has 14 residues. In germline, CDR1 is MDHEN, CDR2 SYDVKM. V lost 4 bases to trimming and J lost 3 bases, with 13 bases between them. CDR3 in DNA: TGTGCCAGCAGTTCTACCCTCTCCTACTACGAGCAGTACTTC. This translates into CASSSTLSYYEQYF.

This chain uses TRBV30 with TRBJ2-7; TRBD1 matches 8 bases. This CDR3 has 15 amino acids. The V gene's germline CDR1 is GTSNPN and CDR2 SVGIG (reference sequence). The J segment lost 0 bases and the V segment lost 3 bases, leaving 7 bases of the junction unmatched. CDR3 DNA sequence: TGTGCCTGGAGGGCCGGACAGGGCAGCTCCTACGAGCAGTACTTC. Residues: CAWRAGQGSSYEQYF.

This clone was seen just once. The genes are TRBV6-1 and TRBJ1-2; D possibly corresponds to TRBD1 (5 bases). The V end lost 0 bases, the J end lost 4 bases, and 12 bases lay between the germline ends. Looked up from germline, CDR1 is MNHNS and CDR2 is SASEGT. The CDR3 consists of 15 residues. In DNA, the CDR3 is TGTGCCAGCAGTGAAGCGCTCCAGGGAGGCTATGGCTACACCTTC. This codes for CASSEALQGGYGYTF.

The chain uses TRBV6-5 and TRBJ2-1; 13 positions agree with TRBD2. The germline V gene has CDR1 MNHEY and CDR2 SVGAGI. The CDR3 contains 15 residues. The V gene end was trimmed by 5 bases and the J gene end by 6 bases; junction bases not matched to a gene: 4. CDR3 sequence reads: CASSRTSGSINEQFF. The CDR3 region has the DNA TGTGCCAGCAGTAGGACTAGCGGGAGTATCAATGAGCAGTTCTTC.

On this clone itself: One end of the junction does not line up with germline, which may come from a read error. This sequence joins TRBV13 and TRBJ2-1, with D perhaps TRBD2 (6 bases). Germline V gene data show CDR1 as PRHDT and CDR2 as FYEKMQ (reference sequence). This CDR3 region has 13 residues. The CDR3 nucleotides are TGTACCAGCAGCCCCCGAACTAGCTATGAGCAGTTCTTC. As protein: CTSSPRTSYEQFF.

The chain joins TRBV11-3 to TRBJ2-7; a weak D match, TRBD1 (5 bases). The V gene's germline CDR1 is SGHNT and CDR2 YENEEA. The germline V and J ends were trimmed by 5 bases and 6 bases, with 20 bases remaining between them. This CDR3 is 15 amino acids long. CDR3 DNA sequence: TGTGCCAGCAGCCGTCGTGCAGGGTGGATGAGCGAGCAGTACTTC. Its protein product is CASSRRAGWMSEQYF.

J is TRBJ1-3 and V is TRBV6-1; D uncertain. V lost 3 bases to trimming and J lost 4 bases, with 13 bases between them. The CDR3 loop spans 15 amino acids. From germline, CDR1 is MNHNS and CDR2 SASEGT. The CDR3 DNA reads TGTGCCAGCAGTGATTCACTAATTCCCGGAAACACCATATATTTT. Translation: CASSDSLIPGNTIYF.

V usage is TRBV18 and J usage is TRBJ2-5; possible D gene TRBD2, 6 bases. The CDR3 consists of 15 residues. The V and J ends lost 1 base and 0 bases respectively, with 9 bases between them. Per germline, CDR1 KGHSH and CDR2 LQKENI. The CDR3 loop reads CASSPREEYQETQYF. The DNA of the CDR3 is TGTGCCAGCTCACCACGGGAGGAGTACCAAGAGACCCAGTACTTC.

The chain employs TRBV5-1 and TRBJ1-6, with TRBD1 matching over 8 bases. The V gene end was trimmed by 0 bases and the J gene end by 10 bases; junction bases not matched to a gene: 12. The CDR3 is 17 amino acids. Looked up from germline, CDR1 is SGHRS and CDR2 is YFSETQ. DNA for the CDR3: TGCGCCAGCAGCTTGGTTCGGTCCGACAGGGGAACCTCACCCCTCCACTTT. Protein: CASSLVRSDRGTSPLHF.

The rearrangement joins TRBV9 to TRBJ2-5, with TRBD2 identical over 9 bases. The germline gives CDR1 SGDLS, CDR2 YYNGEE. CDR3 length equals 16 residues. J was trimmed by 1 base and V by 0 bases; bases with no gene match: 4. The CDR3 is CASSVAGGRAQETQYF. As DNA, the CDR3 is TGTGCCAGCAGCGTAGCTGGCGGGAGGGCCCAAGAGACCCAGTACTTC.